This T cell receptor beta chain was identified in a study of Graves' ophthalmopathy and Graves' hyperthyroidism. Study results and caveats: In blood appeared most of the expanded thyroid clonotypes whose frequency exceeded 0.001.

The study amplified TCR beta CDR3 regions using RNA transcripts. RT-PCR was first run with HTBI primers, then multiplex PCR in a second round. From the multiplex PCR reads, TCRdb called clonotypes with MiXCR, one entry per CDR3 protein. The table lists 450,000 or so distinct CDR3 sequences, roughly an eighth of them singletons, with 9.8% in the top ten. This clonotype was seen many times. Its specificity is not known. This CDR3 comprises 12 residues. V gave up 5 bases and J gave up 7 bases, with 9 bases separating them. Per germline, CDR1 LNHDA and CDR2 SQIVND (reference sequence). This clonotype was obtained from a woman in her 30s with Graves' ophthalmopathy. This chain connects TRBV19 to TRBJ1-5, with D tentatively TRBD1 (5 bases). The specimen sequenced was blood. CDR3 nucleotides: TGTGCCAGTAGTGACAGACAGCAGCCCCAGCATTTT. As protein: CASSDRQQPQHF.